This T cell receptor (beta chain) was profiled in a study of blood T cell repertoires in COVID-19. Generated by immunoSEQ multiplex PCR, the TCRdb table keeps only in-frame clones and is missing some. The data contain about 100,000 clones, just over 85% of them singletons. Per germline, CDR1 LNHDA and CDR2 SQIVND (reference sequence). The CDR3 consists of 15 residues. The V end was cut by 6 bases, the J end by 4 bases, with 18 bases between. The TCR sequence derives from a human donor in a cohort sampled during active COVID-19. The rearrangement links TRBV19 to TRBJ1-2; no firm D call. Material: peripheral blood. The CDR3 protein is CASRVWSQESYGYTF. The CDR3 nucleotides are TGTGCCAGTAGGGTTTGGAGTCAAGAGAGCTATGGCTACACCTTC.